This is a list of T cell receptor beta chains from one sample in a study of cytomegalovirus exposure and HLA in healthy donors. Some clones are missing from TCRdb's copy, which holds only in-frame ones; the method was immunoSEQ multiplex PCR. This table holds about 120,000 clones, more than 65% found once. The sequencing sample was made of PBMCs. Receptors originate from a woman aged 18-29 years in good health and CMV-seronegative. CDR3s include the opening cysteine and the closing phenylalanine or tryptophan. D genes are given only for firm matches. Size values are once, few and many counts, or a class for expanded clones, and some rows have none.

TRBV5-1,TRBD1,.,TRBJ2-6,CASRGGTGSSSGANVLTF,TGCGCCAGCAGAGGGGGGACAGGGTCTTCCTCTGGGGCCAACGTCCTGACTTTC
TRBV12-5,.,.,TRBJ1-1,CASGIDRSSEAFF,TGTGCTAGTGGGATTGACAGGAGTAGTGAAGCTTTCTTT
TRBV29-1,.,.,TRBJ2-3,CSVDKRTSSTDTQYF,TGCAGCGTTGATAAGCGAACATCTAGCACAGATACGCAGTATTTT
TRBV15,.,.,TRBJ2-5,CATSRDRWAPGGREYF,TGTGCCACCAGCAGAGATAGGTGGGCACCCGGGGGTCGAGAGTACTTC
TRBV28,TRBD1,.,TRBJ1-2,CASSSPTGTGYGYTF,TGTGCCAGCAGTTCCCCAACCGGGACAGGCTATGGCTACACCTTC
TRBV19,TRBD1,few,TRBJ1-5,CASSPDRVDQPQHF,TGTGCCAGTAGTCCCGACAGGGTGGATCAGCCCCAGCATTTT
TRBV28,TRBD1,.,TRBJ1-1,CASSPGGRPSEAFF,TGTGCCAGCAGCCCAGGGGGAAGACCATCTGAAGCTTTCTTT
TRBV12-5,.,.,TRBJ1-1,CASGFPKGGVTEAFF,TGTGCTAGTGGTTTCCCGAAAGGAGGGGTGACTGAAGCTTTCTTT
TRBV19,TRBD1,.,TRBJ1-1,CASNPGGITEAFF,TGTGCCAGTAATCCAGGGGGCATCACTGAAGCTTTCTTT
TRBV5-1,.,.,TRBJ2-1,CASSLALNEQFF,TGCGCCAGCAGCTTAGCATTAAATGAGCAGTTCTTC
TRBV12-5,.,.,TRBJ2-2,CASGLARTGLNTGELFF,TGTGCTAGTGGTTTGGCCAGAACAGGATTGAACACCGGGGAGCTGTTTTTT
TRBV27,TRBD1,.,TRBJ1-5,CASSLFYRTGNQPQHF,TGTGCCAGCAGTTTGTTCTACAGGACAGGGAATCAGCCCCAGCATTTT
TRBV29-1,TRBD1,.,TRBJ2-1,CSVQGGQPYNEQFF,TGCAGCGTTCAAGGGGGCCAGCCCTACAATGAGCAGTTCTTC
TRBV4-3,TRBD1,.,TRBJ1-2,CASSQDFPDRAMTLYGYTF,TGCGCCAGCAGCCAAGATTTTCCGGACAGGGCCATGACCTTATATGGCTACACCTTC
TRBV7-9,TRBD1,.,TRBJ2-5,CASSITGGKETQYF,TGTGCCAGCAGCATCACAGGGGGTAAAGAGACCCAGTACTTC
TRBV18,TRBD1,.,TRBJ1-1,CASSPRDRGPQSLF,TGTGCCAGCTCACCAAGGGACAGGGGGCCTCAGTCCCTCTTT
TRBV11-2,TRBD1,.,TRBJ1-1,CASRGRTGRGLDTEAFF,TGTGCCAGCAGGGGGAGGACAGGGAGAGGGTTGGACACCGAAGCTTTCTTT
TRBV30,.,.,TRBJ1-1,CAWSQTLVGGLNMNTEAFF,TGTGCCTGGAGCCAAACATTGGTCGGGGGGCTTAATATGAACACTGAAGCTTTCTTT
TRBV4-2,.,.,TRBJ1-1,CASSQEGGAGGTEAFF,TGTGCCAGCAGCCAAGAAGGGGGGGCAGGAGGAACTGAAGCTTTCTTT
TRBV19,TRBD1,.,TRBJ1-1,CASSPRRGLTFRDTEAFF,TGTGCCAGTAGTCCCCGGAGGGGGCTGACGTTTCGGGACACTGAAGCTTTCTTT
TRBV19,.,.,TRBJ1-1,CASTPRADWNTEAFF,TGTGCCAGTACCCCCAGGGCGGATTGGAACACTGAAGCTTTCTTT
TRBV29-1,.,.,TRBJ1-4,CSAVTAADEKLFF,TGCAGCGCTGTGACAGCCGCGGATGAAAAACTGTTTTTT
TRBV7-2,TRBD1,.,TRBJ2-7,CASSIHRGYEQYF,TGTGCCAGCAGCATCCACAGGGGTTACGAGCAGTACTTC
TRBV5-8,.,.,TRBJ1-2,CASSLGQNYGYTF,TGTGCCAGCAGCTTGGGACAGAACTATGGCTACACCTTC
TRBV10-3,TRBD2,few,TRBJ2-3,CAISEGTSGTDTQYF,TGTGCCATCAGTGAGGGGACTAGCGGCACAGATACGCAGTATTTT
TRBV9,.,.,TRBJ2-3,CASSVLGMGAVTDTQYF,TGTGCCAGCAGCGTACTGGGTATGGGGGCGGTCACAGATACGCAGTATTTT
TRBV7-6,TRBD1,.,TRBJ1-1,CASSLVGDRGTEAFF,TGTGCCAGCAGCTTAGTGGGGGACAGGGGAACTGAAGCTTTCTTT
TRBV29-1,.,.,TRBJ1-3,CSVVPGKDGGNTIYF,TGCAGCGTTGTCCCCGGGAAGGACGGTGGAAACACCATATATTTT
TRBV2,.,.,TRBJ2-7,CASRWSTLEQYF,TGTGCCAGCAGGTGGTCCACTTTAGAGCAGTACTTC
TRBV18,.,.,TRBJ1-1,CASSPREGQNTEAFF,TGTGCCAGCTCACCCCGAGAGGGTCAGAACACTGAAGCTTTCTTT
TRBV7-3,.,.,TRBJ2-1,CASSSQGRATNEQFF,TGTGCCAGCAGCTCCCAGGGGCGGGCGACAAATGAGCAGTTCTTC
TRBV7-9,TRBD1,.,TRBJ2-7,CASSTGRDRAWAYEQYF,TGTGCCAGCAGCACGGGGCGGGACAGGGCGTGGGCCTACGAGCAGTACTTC
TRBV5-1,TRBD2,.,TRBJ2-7,CASSWTSGRAGLGSEQYF,TGCGCCAGCAGTTGGACTAGCGGGAGGGCCGGCCTGGGGTCCGAGCAGTACTTC
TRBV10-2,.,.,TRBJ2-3,CASRQPTDTQYF,TGCGCCAGCCGACAGCCCACAGATACGCAGTATTTT
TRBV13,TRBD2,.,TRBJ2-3,CASSFPTSGGLDTQYF,TGTGCCAGCAGCTTCCCGACTAGCGGGGGGTTGGATACGCAGTATTTT
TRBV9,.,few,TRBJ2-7,CASSVGYSYEQYF,TGTGCCAGCAGCGTAGGTTACAGCTACGAGCAGTACTTC
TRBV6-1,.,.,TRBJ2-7,CASKGVISEQYF,TGTGCCAGCAAGGGGGTAATAAGCGAGCAGTACTTC
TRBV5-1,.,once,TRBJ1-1,CASSFGAGLDTEAFF,TGCGCCAGCAGCTTTGGTGCGGGCTTGGACACTGAAGCTTTCTTT
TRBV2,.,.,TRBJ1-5,CASSGGLGQPQHF,TGTGCCAGCAGCGGGGGACTAGGTCAGCCCCAGCATTTT
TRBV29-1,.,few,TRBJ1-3,CSVETGSGNTIYF,TGCAGCGTTGAGACAGGCTCTGGAAACACCATATATTTT
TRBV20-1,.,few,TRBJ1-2,CSAPSQGRYTF,TGCAGTGCTCCCTCCCAGGGGCGCTACACCTTC
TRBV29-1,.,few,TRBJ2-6,CSVDDLPGANGLTF,TGCAGCGTTGATGACCTCCCTGGGGCCAACGGCCTGACTTTC
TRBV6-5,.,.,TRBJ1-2,CASRTNYGYTF,TGTGCCAGCAGGACAAACTATGGCTACACCTTC
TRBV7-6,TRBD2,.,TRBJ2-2,CASSSPGLAGATGELFF,TGTGCCAGCAGCTCCCCGGGGCTAGCGGGGGCTACCGGGGAGCTGTTTTTT
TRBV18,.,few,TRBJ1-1,CASSPTAGFTEAFF,TGTGCCAGCTCACCGACAGCAGGGTTCACTGAAGCTTTCTTT
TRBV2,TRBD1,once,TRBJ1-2,CASSEWGTDYGYTF,TGTGCCAGCAGTGAATGGGGGACAGACTATGGCTACACCTTC
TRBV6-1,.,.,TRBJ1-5,CASGRQARDQPQHF,TGTGCCAGCGGAAGACAGGCCCGTGATCAGCCCCAGCATTTT
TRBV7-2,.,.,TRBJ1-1,CASSLRGGTEAFF,TGTGCCAGCAGCTTAAGGGGAGGGACTGAAGCTTTCTTT